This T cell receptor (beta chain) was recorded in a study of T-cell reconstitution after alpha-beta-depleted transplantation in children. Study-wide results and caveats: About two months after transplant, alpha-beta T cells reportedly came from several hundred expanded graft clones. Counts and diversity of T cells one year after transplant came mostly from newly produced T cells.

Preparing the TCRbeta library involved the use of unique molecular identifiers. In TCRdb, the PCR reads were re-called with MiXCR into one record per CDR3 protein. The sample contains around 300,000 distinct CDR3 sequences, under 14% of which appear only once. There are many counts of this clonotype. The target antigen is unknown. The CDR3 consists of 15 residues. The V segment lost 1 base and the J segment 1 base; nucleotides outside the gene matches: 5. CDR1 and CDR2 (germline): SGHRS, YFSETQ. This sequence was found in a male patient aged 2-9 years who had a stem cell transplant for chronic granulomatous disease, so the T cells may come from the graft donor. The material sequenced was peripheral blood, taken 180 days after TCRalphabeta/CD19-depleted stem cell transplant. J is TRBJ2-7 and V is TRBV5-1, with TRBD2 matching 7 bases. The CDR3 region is CASSLSPSGSYEQYF. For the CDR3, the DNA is TGCGCCAGCAGCTTGAGTCCTAGCGGTTCCTACGAGCAGTACTTC.